What follows is one TCR beta chain and its context. Trimming left V 3 bases short and J 0 bases short, with 15 bases between. This CDR3 spans 17 amino acids. Germline assignment: CDR1 SGHTA and CDR2 FQGNSA. The data derive from a study of cytomegalovirus exposure and HLA in healthy donors. PCR was performed using 60 Vbeta and 13 Jbeta primers. Libraries were prepared by immunoSEQ multiplex PCR; TCRdb keeps only in-frame clonotypes and omits some of them. Seen here are 100,000 to 150,000 clones, roughly 70% observed once, and the top ten hold about 4%. This clonotype was sampled from a man younger than 45 in good health and CMV-seronegative. Sequenced sample: PBMCs. The V and J genes are TRBV7-2 and TRBJ2-1; TRBD2 might be the D (6 bases). The chain's CDR3 is CASSFGARGFSYNEQFF. CDR3 coding DNA: TGTGCCAGCAGCTTCGGGGCCCGGGGGTTCTCCTACAATGAGCAGTTCTTC.